This T cell receptor (beta chain) was observed in a study of cytomegalovirus exposure and HLA in healthy donors. The PCR ran on 60 Vbeta and 13 Jbeta primers. Using immunoSEQ multiplex PCR, the repertoire was profiled, and TCRdb retains in-frame clones only, with some absent. The sample shows tens of thousands of clones, around 82% of them seen only once. Whole-study findings and limits: An analysis that was carried out later associated 16,951 TCR beta sequences with HLA alleles at 0.05 false discovery rate. TCR beta V- and J-gene trimming, according to a later analysis, was linked to a missense DCLRE1C variant.

On this clone itself: Its target is not known. At one end, the junction sequence differs from germline, possibly due to a read error.

Sequencing was carried out using PBMCs. The TCR originated in a man aged 18-30 years in good health and CMV-seronegative.

The chain's CDR3 is CASSQESTSSYEQYF. Here the CDR3 DNA reads TGTGCCAGCAGCCAAGAATCGACTAGCTCCTACGAGCAGTACTTC. The rearrangement joins TRBV4-1 to TRBJ2-7; perhaps TRBD2 as D (6 bases). The CDR3 has 15 amino acids. CDR1 is MGHRA and CDR2 is YSYEKL in the germline V gene.